The present TCR beta chain was sequenced within a study of T-cell reconstitution after alpha-beta-depleted transplantation in children. A library of TCRbeta sequences, prepared with unique molecular identifiers, was generated. TCRdb used MiXCR to reprocess the PCR reads, holding one entry per CDR3 protein. This sample has hundreds of thousands of distinct CDR3 sequences, with roughly 15% found just once. CDR3 length: 16 amino acids. Germline V gene data show CDR1 as MDHEN and CDR2 as SYDVKM. Trimming removed 3 bases from V and 7 bases from J; junction bases left unmatched: 15. This clonotype was counted a few times.

Sequencing was performed on PBMCs from the stem cell graft donor, taken from the stem cell graft. The V and J genes are TRBV28 and TRBJ2-7; 7 bases fit TRBD1. The origin of this receptor is a human donor who donated a stem cell graft to a child with acute myeloid leukemia. The chain's CDR3 is CASSLPDRAKMGEQYV. For the CDR3, the DNA is TGTGCCAGCAGTTTGCCAGACAGGGCCAAAATGGGGGAGCAGTACGTC.